The source of this T cell receptor (beta chain) is a study of beta chain features in type 1 diabetes. Study results and caveats: The similarity of naive, central memory and Treg TCRB repertoires appeared greater among patients than among healthy donors. Whether HLA type influences TCRB rearrangement remained unresolved here.

The authors reverse transcribed all of the isolated RNA, so sequencing captured expressed TCRB transcripts. TCRdb's table, derived via immunoSEQ multiplex PCR, lists solely in-frame clones and lacks some. This table holds hundreds of thousands of clones, about an eighth found once. CDR3 length: 16 residues. V trimming: 4 bases; J trimming: 6 bases; junction bases outside the gene matches: 7. Central memory, naive, regulatory and stem cell-like memory CD4+ cells were sorted by CD45RO/CCR7/CD25/CD127/CD95/CD27. This clone was found a few times. Its antigen remains unidentified. Sample: naive CD4+ T cells from blood. This TCR derives from a woman younger than 35 in good health. V is TRBV6-7 and J is TRBJ2-3, with 13 positions matching TRBD2. TRBV6-7 is labeled an ORF, and its function is uncertain. DNA of the CDR3: TGTGCCAGCAGTTTCAGGACTAGCGGGAGATTCGATACGCAGTATTTT. Its translation is CASSFRTSGRFDTQYF.